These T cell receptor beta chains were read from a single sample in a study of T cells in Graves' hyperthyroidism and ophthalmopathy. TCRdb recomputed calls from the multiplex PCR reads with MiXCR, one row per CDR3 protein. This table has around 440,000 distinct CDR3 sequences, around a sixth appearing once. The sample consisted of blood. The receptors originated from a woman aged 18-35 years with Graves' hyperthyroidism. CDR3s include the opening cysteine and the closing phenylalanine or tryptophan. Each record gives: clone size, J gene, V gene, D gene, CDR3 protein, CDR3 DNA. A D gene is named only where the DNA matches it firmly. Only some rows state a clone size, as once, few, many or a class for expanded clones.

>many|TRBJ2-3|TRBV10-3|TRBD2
CAISESKMGLAVTDTQYF
TGTGCCATCAGTGAGTCGAAAATGGGACTAGCGGTCACAGATACGCAGTATTTT
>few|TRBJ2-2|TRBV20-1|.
CSAARTANTGELFF
TGCAGTGCTGCCCGGACAGCGAACACCGGGGAGCTGTTTTTT
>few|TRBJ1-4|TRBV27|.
CASSSPDSTNEKLFF
TGTGCCAGCAGTTCCCCAGACAGTACTAATGAAAAACTGTTTTTT
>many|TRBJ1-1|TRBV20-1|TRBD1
CSASLLTTGSENTEAFF
TGCAGTGCTAGCCTCCTAACGACAGGGAGTGAGAACACTGAAGCTTTCTTT
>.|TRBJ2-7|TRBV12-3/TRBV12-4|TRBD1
CASSLQGTGGTQYEQYF
TGTGCCAGCAGTTTACAAGGGACAGGGGGCACGCAATACGAGCAGTACTTC
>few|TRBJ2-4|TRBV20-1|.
CSARLHYQAKNIQYF
TGCAGTGCTAGACTACACTACCAGGCCAAAAACATTCAGTACTTC
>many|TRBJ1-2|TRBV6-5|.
CASSYQGFEGYTF
TGTGCCAGCAGTTACCAAGGATTCGAGGGCTACACCTTC
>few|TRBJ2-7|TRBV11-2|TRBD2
CASSLDVGTSGQPYEQYF
TGTGCCAGCAGCTTAGATGTGGGAACTAGCGGGCAACCCTACGAGCAGTACTTC
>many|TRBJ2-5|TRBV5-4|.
CASTSTDSGRETQYF
TGTGCCAGCACCTCCACGGATTCAGGGAGGGAGACCCAGTACTTC
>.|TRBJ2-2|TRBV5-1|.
CASSNENTGELFF
TGCGCCAGCAGCAACGAAAACACCGGGGAGCTGTTTTTT
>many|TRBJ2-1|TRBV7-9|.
CASSPPGKGPSNEQFF
TGTGCCAGCAGCCCCCCAGGTAAAGGGCCTTCCAATGAGCAGTTCTTC
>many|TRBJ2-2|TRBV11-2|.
CASSTGHYTGELFF
TGTGCCAGCAGCACGGGACACTACACCGGGGAGCTGTTTTTT
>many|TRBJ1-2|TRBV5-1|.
CASSPDTNYGYTF
TGTGCCAGCTCACCGGACACCAACTATGGCTACACCTTC
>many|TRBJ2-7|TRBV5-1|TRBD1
CASSWTGTGAYEQYF
TGCGCCAGCAGCTGGACCGGGACAGGGGCCTACGAGCAGTACTTC
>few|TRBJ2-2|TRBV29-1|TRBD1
CSGGQGWNTGELFF
TGCAGCGGGGGACAGGGGTGGAACACCGGGGAGCTGTTTTTT